This T cell receptor (beta chain) came from a study of beta chain features in type 1 diabetes. Study-wide findings and caveats: Type 1 diabetes patients had TCRB CDR3s that were shorter (moderately but significantly so) in all four CD4+ subsets. Compared with healthy donors, patients appeared to share more similar naive, central memory and regulatory TCRB repertoires. Patients with type 1 diabetes showed fewer VDJ junction insertions and more deletions.

With regard to this clone: Its antigen is not identified.

Trimming took 9 bases from V and 9 from J; bases not matched to a gene: 10. The germline CDR1 and CDR2 sequences are MGHDK and SYGVNS. The CDR3 totals 13 residues. Sequenced material consisted of expressed TCRB transcripts (all of the isolated RNA was reverse transcribed). Repertoires were generated with immunoSEQ multiplex PCR, while TCRdb's copy carries only in-frame clones and drops some. The sample has hundreds of thousands of clones, roughly 12% seen once. This clonotype was sampled from a woman younger than 35 with type 1 diabetes. The chain recombines TRBV25-1 with TRBJ2-1; the match to TRBD2 covers 8 bases. The sequenced sample consisted of naive CD4+ T cells from blood. The CDR3 is CASSSGTSSEQFF. The CDR3 DNA is TGTGCCAGTAGCTCCGGGACTAGTAGTGAGCAGTTCTTC.